These 19 T cell receptor beta chains came from one sample sequenced in a study of CD8 T cells in Susac syndrome. The RNA, about 0.5 to 1 ug, was put through reverse transcription using random hexamers. Via MiXCR, TCRdb re-called the immunoSEQ multiplex PCR reads, giving one row per CDR3 protein. The table has around 230,000 distinct CDR3 sequences, less than 96% seen once. The sequenced material came from CD4+ T cells from PBMCs. These receptors all come from a human donor with Susac syndrome.

On this clonotype itself: Compared with germline, one end of the junction differs, possibly owing to a read error. The chain employs TRBV3-1 and TRBJ2-5; perhaps TRBD1 as D (6 bases). The CDR3 consists of 13 residues. The germline V gene encodes CDR1 LGHDT and CDR2 YNNKEL (reference sequence). CDR3 residues: CASSQDNRDPRIF. For the CDR3, the DNA is TGTGCCAGCAGCCAAGATAACAGGGACCCTAGAATCTTC.

The chain couples TRBV20-1 to TRBJ2-3; no clear D. The V gene lost 1 base and the J gene lost 6 bases, with 8 bases spanning the gap. CDR3 length: 12 amino acids. Germline CDR1 is DFQATT and CDR2 is SNEGSKA (reference sequence). CDR3 bases: TGCAGTGCTAGAGTGACTGCGGATACGCAGTATTTT. This codes for CSARVTADTQYF.

The rearrangement links TRBV12-3 or TRBV12-4 to TRBJ1-5, with D possibly being TRBD1 (5 bases). The CDR3 has 13 amino acids. V lost 5 bases and J 9 bases, leaving 14 bases between the germline ends. This chain's CDR3 is CASSVQGLGPQHF. The CDR3, as DNA: TGTGCCAGCAGTGTCCAGGGTCTCGGGCCCCAGCATTTT.

This chain uses TRBV29-1 with TRBJ1-1; 9 bases match TRBD1. V gave up 8 bases and J gave up 7 bases; unmatched junction bases: 8. Germline-derived CDR1 and CDR2 are SQVTM and ANQGSEA. This CDR3 comprises 12 residues. CDR3 in amino acids: CSSHRGPGEAFF. The CDR3 DNA sequence: TGCAGCTCCCACAGGGGGCCGGGTGAAGCTTTCTTT.

The V call is TRBV7-9, the J call TRBJ1-1, with unresolved D. The CDR3 has 12 residues. The V gene's germline CDR1 is SEHNR and CDR2 FQNEAQ (reference sequence). V was trimmed by 2 bases and J by 11 bases, leaving 12 bases between them. CDR3 region: CASSLFQVGAFF. The CDR3 DNA is TGTGCCAGCAGCTTATTCCAGGTCGGGGCTTTCTTT.

V is TRBV12-3 or TRBV12-4 and J is TRBJ2-1; D not resolved. This CDR3 comprises 15 residues. The V gene lost 6 bases and the J gene lost 3 bases, with 15 bases spanning the gap. The CDR3: CASSPAEESYNEQFF. CDR3 coding DNA: TGTGCCAGCAGCCCCGCTGAAGAGAGCTACAATGAGCAGTTCTTC.

The chain is built from TRBV20-1 and TRBJ2-7; 9 bases are a match to TRBD2. Germline loops: CDR1 DFQATT, CDR2 SNEGSKA (reference sequence). V dropped 7 bases and J dropped 5; count of bases not matched to a gene: 9. The CDR3 covers 13 residues. The CDR3 bases are TGCAGTGTGTTTTGGGCTAGCGGGAACGAGCAGTACTTC. It encodes CSVFWASGNEQYF.

This clonotype was observed a handful of times. Its ends do not fully match the called genes, so a read error is possible. This chain links TRBV29-1 with TRBJ2-1; D call uncertain. Germline CDR1 SQVTM, CDR2 ANQGSEA. This CDR3 has 15 residues. Written as DNA, the CDR3 is TGCAGTGTTGAACGACCCATTCAGGACCTTAATGAGCAGTTCTTC. It is translated as CSVERPIQDLNEQFF.

The chain combines TRBV11-2 with TRBJ2-3; no clear D. Germline V gene lookup returns CDR1 SGHAT and CDR2 FQNNGV. This CDR3 has 14 amino acids. V was shortened by 0 bases and J by 0 bases, with 4 bases between the two germline ends. Written as DNA, the CDR3 is TGTGCCAGCAGCTTAGACAGGAGCACAGATACGCAGTATTTT. The encoded protein is CASSLDRSTDTQYF.

The chain couples TRBV27 to TRBJ1-5; possible D gene TRBD1, 5 bases. The ends were cut back, 5 bases at V and 5 bases at J, with 22 bases in the middle. The length of the CDR3 is 17 residues. Germline V CDR1 and CDR2: MNHEY, SMNVEV (reference sequence). CDR3 sequence reads: CASSPMTDPGGHQPQHF. In DNA form, the CDR3 reads TGTGCCAGCAGTCCTATGACAGATCCTGGGGGTCATCAGCCCCAGCATTTT.

The genes are TRBV30 and TRBJ2-1, with a tentative D call TRBD2 (6 bases). Germline-derived CDR1 and CDR2 are GTSNPN and SVGIG (reference sequence). The V end was cut by 2 bases, the J end by 1 base, with 12 bases between. The CDR3 length is 15 residues. The CDR3 is CAWSPEGISYNEQFF. In nucleotides, the CDR3 is TGTGCCTGGAGTCCGGAGGGCATATCCTACAATGAGCAGTTCTTC.

DNA for the CDR3: TGCAGCGCCGGGACATCGCCAGAGACCCAGTACTTC. This sequence encodes CSAGTSPETQYF. The chain couples TRBV29-1 to TRBJ2-5; D might be TRBD1 (6 bases). The CDR3 runs 12 residues. Per germline, CDR1 SQVTM and CDR2 ANQGSEA. V was cut by 7 bases and J by 4 bases, with 13 bases left in between.

The chain links TRBV3-1 to TRBJ2-2; TRBD2 aligns across 13 bases. From germline, CDR1 is LGHDT and CDR2 YNNKEL (reference sequence). CDR3 size: 17 residues. The V and J ends lost 4 bases and 6 bases, in that order; junction bases with no gene match: 8. The CDR3 loop is CASSPGLAGVGAGELFF. The CDR3, as DNA: TGTGCCAGCAGCCCCGGACTAGCGGGAGTGGGGGCCGGGGAGCTGTTTTTT. Using reference TRBV3-1 and TRBJ2-2 for the parts outside the CDR3, the full variable domain is DTAVSQTPKYLVTQMGNDKSIKCEQNLGHDTMYWYKQDSKKFLKIMFSYNNKELIINETVPNRFSPKSPDKAHLNLHINSLELGDSAVYFCASSPGLAGVGAGELFFGEGSRLTVL.

The chain uses TRBV15 and TRBJ2-5; D is uncertain. The ends were cut back, 0 bases at V and 7 bases at J, with 6 bases in the middle. Germline V gene sequence: CDR1 LNHNV, CDR2 YYDKDF (reference sequence). This CDR3 is 12 amino acids long. The CDR3 DNA sequence: TGTGCCACCAGCAGAGATTTAGTGACCCAGTACTTC. This encodes CATSRDLVTQYF. Full variable domain (outside the CDR3, taken from reference TRBV15 and TRBJ2-5): DAMVIQNPRYQVTQFGKPVTLSCSQTLNHNVMYWYQQKSSQAPKLLFHYYDKDFNNEADTPDNFQSRRPNTSFCFLDIRSPGLGDTAMYLCATSRDLVTQYFGPGTRLLVL.

This clonotype was seen just once. The chain couples TRBV29-1 to TRBJ2-5, with 7 nucleotides matching TRBD1. The length of the CDR3 is 13 residues. Germline-derived CDR1 and CDR2 are SQVTM and ANQGSEA. CDR3 amino acids: CSARDRRMETQYF. The DNA of the CDR3 is TGCAGTGCCCGGGACAGACGGATGGAGACCCAGTACTTC.

The sample holds one count of this clonotype. The chain employs TRBV6-2 or TRBV6-3 and TRBJ1-5, with 8 bases fitting TRBD1. Germline-derived CDR1 and CDR2 are MNHEY and SVGEGT. J was trimmed by 6 bases and V by 6 bases; bases with no gene match: 7. The CDR3 totals 14 residues. The CDR3 loop reads CASSLGTGSQPQHF. For the CDR3, the DNA is TGTGCCAGCAGCCTTGGGACAGGAAGTCAGCCCCAGCATTTT.

The chain links TRBV5-1 to TRBJ2-7, with 9 nucleotides matching TRBD2. V shed 3 bases and J 2 bases; nucleotides not matched to a gene: 6. Germline loops: CDR1 SGHRS, CDR2 YFSETQ. The CDR3 runs 15 residues. The CDR3, as DNA: TGCGCCAGCAGCTCTAGCGGGGAAAGTACCTACGAGCAGTACTTC. Protein sequence: CASSSSGESTYEQYF. Variable domain in full (rest from reference TRBV5-1 and TRBJ2-7): KAGVTQTPRYLIKTRGQQVTLSCSPISGHRSVSWYQQTPGQGLQFLFEYFSETQRNKGNFPGRFSGRQFSNSRSEMNVSTLELGDSALYLCASSSSGESTYEQYFGPGTRLTVT.

The chain uses TRBV10-3 and TRBJ2-7; 9 bases agree with TRBD1. Germline assignment: CDR1 ENHRY and CDR2 SYGVKD. CDR3 length: 13 amino acids. J gave up 5 bases and V 6 bases, and 5 bases lay outside the gene matches. For the CDR3, the DNA is TGTGCCATCAGAACCACAGGGGGCCACGAGCAGTACTTC. This codes for CAIRTTGGHEQYF.

This clonotype showed up just once. This chain links TRBV5-1 with TRBJ2-1; 9 bases are shared with TRBD2. The V segment lost 2 bases and the J segment 7 bases; nucleotides outside the gene matches: 7. Germline V lookup: CDR1 SGHRS, CDR2 YFSETQ. The CDR3 has 15 amino acids. This CDR3 is CASSFLAGEPNEQFF. The CDR3 coding sequence is TGCGCCAGCAGCTTTTTAGCGGGAGAACCGAATGAGCAGTTCTTC.